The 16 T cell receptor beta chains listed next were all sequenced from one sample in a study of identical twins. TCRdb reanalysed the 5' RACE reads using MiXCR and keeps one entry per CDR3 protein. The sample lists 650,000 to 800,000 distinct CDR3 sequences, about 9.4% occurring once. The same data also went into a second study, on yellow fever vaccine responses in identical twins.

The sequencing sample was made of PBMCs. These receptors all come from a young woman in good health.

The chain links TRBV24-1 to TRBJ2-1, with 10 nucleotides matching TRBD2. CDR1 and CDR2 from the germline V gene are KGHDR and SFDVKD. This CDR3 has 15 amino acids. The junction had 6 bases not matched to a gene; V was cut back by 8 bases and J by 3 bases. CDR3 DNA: TGTGCCACCACTGCCGGGACTAGCGTCTACAATGAGCAGTTCTTC. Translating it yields CATTAGTSVYNEQFF.

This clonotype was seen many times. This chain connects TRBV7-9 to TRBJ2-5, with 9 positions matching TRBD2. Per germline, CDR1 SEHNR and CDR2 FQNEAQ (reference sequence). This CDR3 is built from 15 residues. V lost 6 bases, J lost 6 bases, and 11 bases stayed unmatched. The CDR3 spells CASSYNERGAKTQYF. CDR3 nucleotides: TGTGCCAGCAGTTACAACGAGCGGGGGGCGAAGACCCAGTACTTC.

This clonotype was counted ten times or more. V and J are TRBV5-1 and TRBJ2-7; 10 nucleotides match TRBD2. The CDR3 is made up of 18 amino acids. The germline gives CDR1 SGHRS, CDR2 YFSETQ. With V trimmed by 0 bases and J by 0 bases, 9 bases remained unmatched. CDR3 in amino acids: CASSLALKAGGSSYEQYF. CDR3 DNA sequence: TGCGCCAGCAGCTTGGCCTTAAAAGCGGGAGGGAGCTCCTACGAGCAGTACTTC.

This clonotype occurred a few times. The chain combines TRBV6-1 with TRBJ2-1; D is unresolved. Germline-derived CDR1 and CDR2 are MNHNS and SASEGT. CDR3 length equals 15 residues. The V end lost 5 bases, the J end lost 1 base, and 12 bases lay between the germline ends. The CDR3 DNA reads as TGTGCCAGCAGTCGCTACCCAAAATCCTACAATGAGCAGTTCTTC. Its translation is CASSRYPKSYNEQFF.

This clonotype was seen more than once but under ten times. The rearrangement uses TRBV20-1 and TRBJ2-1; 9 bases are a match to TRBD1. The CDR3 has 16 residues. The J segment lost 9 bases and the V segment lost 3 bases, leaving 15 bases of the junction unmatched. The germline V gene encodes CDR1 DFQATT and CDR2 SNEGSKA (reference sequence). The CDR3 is CSASPIPGQGRIEQFF. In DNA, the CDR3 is TGCAGTGCTAGCCCTATTCCGGGACAGGGCCGAATTGAGCAGTTCTTC.

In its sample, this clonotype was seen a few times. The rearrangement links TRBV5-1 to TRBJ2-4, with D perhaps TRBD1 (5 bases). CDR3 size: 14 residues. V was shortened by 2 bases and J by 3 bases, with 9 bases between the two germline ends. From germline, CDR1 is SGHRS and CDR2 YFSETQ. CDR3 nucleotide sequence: TGCGCCAGCAGCTTAGGGGATGGCAAAAACATTCAGTACTTC. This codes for CASSLGDGKNIQYF.

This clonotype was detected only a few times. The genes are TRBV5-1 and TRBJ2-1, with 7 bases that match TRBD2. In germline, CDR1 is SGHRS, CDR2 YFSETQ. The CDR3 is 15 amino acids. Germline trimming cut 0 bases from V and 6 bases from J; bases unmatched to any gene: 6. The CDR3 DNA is TGCGCCAGCAGCTTGGGTCTAGCGGACTTCAATGAGCAGTTCTTC. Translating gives CASSLGLADFNEQFF.

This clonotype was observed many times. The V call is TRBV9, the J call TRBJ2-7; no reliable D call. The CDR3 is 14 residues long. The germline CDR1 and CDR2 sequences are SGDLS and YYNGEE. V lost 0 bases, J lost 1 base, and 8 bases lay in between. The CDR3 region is CASSVEDESYEQYF. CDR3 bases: TGTGCCAGCAGCGTAGAAGACGAATCCTACGAGCAGTACTTC.

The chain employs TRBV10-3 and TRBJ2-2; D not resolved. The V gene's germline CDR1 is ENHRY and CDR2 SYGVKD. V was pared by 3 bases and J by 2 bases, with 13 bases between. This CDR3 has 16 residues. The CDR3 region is CAISENAPDNTGELFF. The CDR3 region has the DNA TGTGCCATCAGTGAAAATGCTCCCGATAACACCGGGGAGCTGTTTTTT.

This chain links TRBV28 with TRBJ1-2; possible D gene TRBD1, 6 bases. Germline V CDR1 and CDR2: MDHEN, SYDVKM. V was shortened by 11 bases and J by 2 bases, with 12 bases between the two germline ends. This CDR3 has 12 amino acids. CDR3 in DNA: TGTGCCGGTTACGGGACAAACTATGGCTACACCTTC. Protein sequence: CAGYGTNYGYTF.

The CDR3 spells CASSSQREWSTDTQYF. In DNA form, the CDR3 reads TGTGCCAGCAGTTCCCAGCGGGAGTGGAGCACAGATACGCAGTATTTT. This rearrangement joins TRBV7-9 to TRBJ2-3; the match to TRBD2 covers 8 bases. CDR1 SEHNR and CDR2 FQNEAQ come from the germline V gene (reference sequence). Trimming removed 6 bases from V and 0 bases from J; junction bases left unmatched: 8. CDR3 length: 16 residues. The whole variable domain, filled in from reference TRBV7-9 and TRBJ2-3, reads DTGVSQNPRHKITKRGQNVTFRCDPISEHNRLYWYRQTLGQGPEFLTYFQNEAQLEKSRLLSDRFSAERPKGSFSTLEIQRTEQGDSAMYLCASSSQREWSTDTQYFGPGTRLTVL.

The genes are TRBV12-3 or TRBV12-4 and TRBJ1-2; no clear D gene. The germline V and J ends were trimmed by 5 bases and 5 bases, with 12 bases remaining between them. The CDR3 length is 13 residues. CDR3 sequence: CASSTTANYGYTF. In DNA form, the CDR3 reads TGTGCCAGCAGTACTACGGCCAATTATGGCTACACCTTC.

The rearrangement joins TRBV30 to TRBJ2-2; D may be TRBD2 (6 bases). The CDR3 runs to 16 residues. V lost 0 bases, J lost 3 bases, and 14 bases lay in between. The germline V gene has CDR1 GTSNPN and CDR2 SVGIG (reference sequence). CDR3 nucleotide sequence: TGTGCCTGGAGTGTACGTTGGAGGGAGCACACCGGGGAGCTGTTTTTT. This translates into CAWSVRWREHTGELFF.

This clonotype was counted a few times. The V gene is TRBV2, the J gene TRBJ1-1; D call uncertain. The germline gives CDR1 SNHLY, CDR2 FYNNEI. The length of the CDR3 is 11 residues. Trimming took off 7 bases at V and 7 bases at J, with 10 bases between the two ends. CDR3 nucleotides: TGTGCCAGCAAAGTTGAACTTGAAGCTTTCTTT. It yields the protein CASKVELEAFF.

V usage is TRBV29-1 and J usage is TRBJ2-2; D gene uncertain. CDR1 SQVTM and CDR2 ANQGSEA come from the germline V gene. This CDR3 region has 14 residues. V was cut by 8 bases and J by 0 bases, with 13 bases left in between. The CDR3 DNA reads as TGCAGCTATAGGAGTCAGACGAACACCGGGGAGCTGTTTTTT. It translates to CSYRSQTNTGELFF.

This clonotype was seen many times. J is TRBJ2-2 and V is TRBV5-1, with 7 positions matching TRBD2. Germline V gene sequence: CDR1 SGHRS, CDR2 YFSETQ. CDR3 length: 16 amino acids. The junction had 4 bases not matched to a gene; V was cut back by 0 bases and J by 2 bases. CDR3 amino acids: CASSLAPSGNTGELFF. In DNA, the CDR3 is TGCGCCAGCAGCTTGGCGCCTAGCGGAAACACCGGGGAGCTGTTTTTT.